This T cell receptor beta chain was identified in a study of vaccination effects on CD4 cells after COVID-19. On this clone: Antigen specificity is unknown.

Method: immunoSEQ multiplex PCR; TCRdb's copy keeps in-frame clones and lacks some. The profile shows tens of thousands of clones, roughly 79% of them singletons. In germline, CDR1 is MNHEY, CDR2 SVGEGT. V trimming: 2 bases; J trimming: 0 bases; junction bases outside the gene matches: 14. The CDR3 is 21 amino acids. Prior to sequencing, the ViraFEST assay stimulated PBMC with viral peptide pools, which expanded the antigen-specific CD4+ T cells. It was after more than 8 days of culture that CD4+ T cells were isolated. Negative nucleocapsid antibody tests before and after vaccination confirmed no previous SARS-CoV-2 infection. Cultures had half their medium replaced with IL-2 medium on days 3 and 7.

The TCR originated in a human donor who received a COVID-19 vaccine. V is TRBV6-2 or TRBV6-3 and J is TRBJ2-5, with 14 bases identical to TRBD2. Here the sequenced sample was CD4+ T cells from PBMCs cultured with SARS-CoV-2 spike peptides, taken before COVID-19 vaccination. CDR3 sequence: CASSYRNIPGLAGDNQETQYF. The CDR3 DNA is TGTGCCAGCAGTTACCGTAACATCCCGGGACTAGCGGGGGATAACCAAGAGACCCAGTACTTC.